This T cell receptor (beta chain) was profiled in a study of blood T cell repertoires in COVID-19. This table comes from immunoSEQ multiplex PCR, and its TCRdb copy is limited to in-frame clones, with some not included. The data show 55,000 to 70,000 clones, more than 60% seen once. Unmatched junction bases numbered 11, after V lost 5 bases and J lost 5 bases. This CDR3 is built from 14 residues. Germline V CDR1 and CDR2: GTSNPN, SVGIG (reference sequence). This receptor was taken from a human donor in a cohort sampled during active COVID-19. The J gene is TRBJ2-7, the V gene TRBV30; 8 bases agree with TRBD1. Sequenced sample: peripheral blood. The CDR3, as DNA: TGTGCCTGGGAGACAGGGGTTGATAGCGACGAGCAGTACTTC. It yields the protein CAWETGVDSDEQYF.